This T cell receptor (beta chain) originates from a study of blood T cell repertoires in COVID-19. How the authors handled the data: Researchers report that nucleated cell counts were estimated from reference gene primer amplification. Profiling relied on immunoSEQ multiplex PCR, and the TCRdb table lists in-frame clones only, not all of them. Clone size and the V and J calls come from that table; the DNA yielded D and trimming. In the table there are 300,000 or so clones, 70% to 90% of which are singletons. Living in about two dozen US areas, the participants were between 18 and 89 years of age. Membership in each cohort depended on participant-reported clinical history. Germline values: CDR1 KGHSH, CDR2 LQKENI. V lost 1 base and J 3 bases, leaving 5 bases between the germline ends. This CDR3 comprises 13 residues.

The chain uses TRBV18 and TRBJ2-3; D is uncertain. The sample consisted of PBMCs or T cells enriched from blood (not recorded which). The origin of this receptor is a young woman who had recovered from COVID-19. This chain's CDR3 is CASSPRETDTQYF. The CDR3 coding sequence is TGTGCCAGCTCACCACGCGAGACAGATACGCAGTATTTT.